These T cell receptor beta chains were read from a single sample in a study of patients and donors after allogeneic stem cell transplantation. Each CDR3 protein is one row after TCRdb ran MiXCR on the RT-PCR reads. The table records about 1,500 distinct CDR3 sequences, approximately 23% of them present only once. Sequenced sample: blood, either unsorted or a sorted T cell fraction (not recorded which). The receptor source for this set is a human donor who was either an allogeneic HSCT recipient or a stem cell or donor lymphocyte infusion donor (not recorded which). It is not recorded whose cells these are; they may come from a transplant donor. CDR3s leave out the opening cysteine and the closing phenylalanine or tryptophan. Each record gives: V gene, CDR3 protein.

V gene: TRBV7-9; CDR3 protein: ASSFQGPGNTIY
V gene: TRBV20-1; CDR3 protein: SAKDRGLSNEQF
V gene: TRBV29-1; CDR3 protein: SVPLRTGDYGYT
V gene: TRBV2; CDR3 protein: ASSQAEGTEAF
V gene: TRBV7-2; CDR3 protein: ASSLASREDGYT
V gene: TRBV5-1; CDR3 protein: ASSLAPATGAYEQY
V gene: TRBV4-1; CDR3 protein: ASSQDLRAANYGYT
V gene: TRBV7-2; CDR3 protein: ASSPVKGEQF
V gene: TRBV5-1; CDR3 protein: ASSSGEVTDTQY
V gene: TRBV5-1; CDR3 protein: ASSLDPTDTQY
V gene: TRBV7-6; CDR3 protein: ASSLGGQGNGYT
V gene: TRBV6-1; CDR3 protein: AGTDSGYGYT
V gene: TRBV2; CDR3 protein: ASSEAGGAYEQY
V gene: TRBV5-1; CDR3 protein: ASSLLGDTQY
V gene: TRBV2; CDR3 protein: ATRGDRITDTQY
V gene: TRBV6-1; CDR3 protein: ASSEAHGVETQY
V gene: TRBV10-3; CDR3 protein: AIRGQGDLYEQY
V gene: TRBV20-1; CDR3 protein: SARDQTSGTYSSYNEQF
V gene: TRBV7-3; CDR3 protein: ASSLDGTGELF